The 6 T cell receptor beta chains below come from one sample, sequenced in a study of Ad26.COV2.S vaccination and SARS-CoV-2 variants. The data were produced by immunoSEQ multiplex PCR, yet TCRdb's version contains in-frame clones alone and is incomplete. The sample lists about 440,000 clones; about 92% were seen once. Treatment reported: 15 to 20 received Ad26.COV2.S at low or high dose, single or two shots; 5 received placebo; per-sample allocation not given. Each sample was drawn 63 days after the first injection (of vaccine or placebo). This sample comprised peripheral blood, obtained in a trial of Ad26.COV2.S vaccine versus placebo. The origin of the receptors is a person aged 18-65 years who received the Ad26.COV2.S COVID-19 vaccine or a placebo.

The chain links TRBV6-9 to TRBJ2-1; D gene uncertain. The V and J ends lost 3 bases and 1 base respectively, with 10 bases between them. The CDR3 covers 15 residues. Germline CDR1 and CDR2: MNHGY and SVAAGI. The CDR3 nucleotides are TGTGCCAGCAGTTACTCCGGCACTTCCTACAATGAGCAGTTCTTC. It translates to CASSYSGTSYNEQFF.

The chain joins TRBV14 to TRBJ2-1; TRBD2 matches at 9 bases. J gave up 9 bases and V 4 bases, and 4 bases lay outside the gene matches. The CDR3 totals 13 residues. Germline V lookup: CDR1 SGHDN, CDR2 FVKESK. The CDR3 nucleotides read TGTGCCAGCAGCCTAGCGGGAGCGGGTGAGCAGTTCTTC. Encoded protein: CASSLAGAGEQFF.

The chain joins TRBV27 to TRBJ1-5, with D unclear. Germline CDR1 MNHEY, CDR2 SMNVEV (reference sequence). V lost 3 bases to trimming and J lost 6 bases, with 9 bases between them. This CDR3 region has 13 residues. Written as DNA, the CDR3 is TGTGCCAGCAGTTTGTGGGCGGGTCAGCCCCAGCATTTT. Translated: CASSLWAGQPQHF.

The rearrangement links TRBV12-3 or TRBV12-4 to TRBJ2-1; 9 bases are shared with TRBD1. The CDR3 contains 12 residues. After removal of 4 bases from V and 16 bases from J, the junction contained 8 bases not matched to a gene. The CDR3 loop reads CASSSPGQGVFF. The CDR3, as DNA: TGTGCCAGCAGTTCTCCGGGACAGGGTGTTTTCTTC.

This clone has a single count. This rearrangement joins TRBV11-2 to TRBJ2-7, with TRBD1 matching 7 bases. J lost 3 bases, V lost 4 bases, and 6 bases had no gene match. This CDR3 region has 14 residues. Germline CDR1 is SGHAT and CDR2 is FQNNGV. CDR3 bases: TGTGCCAGCAGCTCCACCGGACAGGTCTACGAGCAGTACTTC. Translated: CASSSTGQVYEQYF.

The chain joins TRBV5-6 to TRBJ2-1; D gene uncertain. The CDR3 consists of 16 residues. CDR1 and CDR2 (germline): SGHDT, YYEEEE. V dropped 0 bases and J dropped 0 bases, with 10 bases sitting between them. The CDR3 spells CASSLVGEYSYNEQFF. For the CDR3, the DNA is TGTGCCAGCAGCTTGGTCGGAGAGTACTCCTACAATGAGCAGTTCTTC. Full variable domain (outside the CDR3, taken from reference TRBV5-6 and TRBJ2-1): DAGVTQSPTHLIKTRGQQVTLRCSPKSGHDTVSWYQQALGQGPQFIFQYYEEEERQRGNFPDRFSGHQFPNYSSELNVNALLLGDSALYLCASSLVGEYSYNEQFFGPGTRLTVL.